The rows below give T cell receptor beta chains drawn from one sample of a study of blood T cell repertoires in COVID-19. This table comes from immunoSEQ multiplex PCR, and its TCRdb copy is limited to in-frame clones, with some not included. The repertoire consists of 20,000 to 25,000 clones, with more than 80% occurring once and the leading ten covering roughly 6%. Sequencing was done on a sample of peripheral blood. The receptors were sampled from a human donor in a cohort sampled during active COVID-19. CDR3s include the opening cysteine and the closing phenylalanine or tryptophan. Fields, in order: D gene, V gene, clone size, J gene, CDR3 DNA, CDR3 protein. A D gene is named only where the DNA matches it firmly. Clone size, where shown, is once, few, many, or a class for clones that have expanded.

>.|TRBV15|once|TRBJ1-1
TGTGCCACCAGCAGAGGGGGCAGCTCCACTGAAGCTTTCTTT
CATSRGGSSTEAFF
>TRBD1|TRBV24-1|.|TRBJ1-1
TGTGCCACCAGTGAGACAGGGGGCGCATCTTTCTTT
CATSETGGASFF
>.|TRBV4-1|.|TRBJ1-1
TGCGCCAGCAGCCGACAGGTAGCCAACACTGAAGCTTTCTTT
CASSRQVANTEAFF
>TRBD1|TRBV6-5|.|TRBJ1-2
TGTGCCAGCAGTTCGGGACAGGGAGGCTATGGCTACACCTTC
CASSSGQGGYGYTF
>.|TRBV6-5|.|TRBJ1-1
TGTGCCAGCCTCGGGGACACTGAAGCTTTCTTT
CASLGDTEAFF
>TRBD1|TRBV5-5|.|TRBJ2-7
TGTGCCAGCAGCTCCGGGACAGGTTACGAGCAGTACTTC
CASSSGTGYEQYF
>TRBD1|TRBV28|.|TRBJ1-2
TGTGCCAGCAGTTTATTTTCCTCAGGGGGCACATATGGCTACACCTTC
CASSLFSSGGTYGYTF
>.|TRBV13|.|TRBJ1-1
TGTGCCAGCAGCTTATTACAGCAGAACACTGAAGCTTTCTTT
CASSLLQQNTEAFF
>.|TRBV6-5|.|TRBJ1-1
TGTGCCAGCTGGCGGGCAGGCACTGAAGCTTTCTTT
CASWRAGTEAFF
>.|TRBV11-3|.|TRBJ1-1
TGTGCCAACAGCCCGGGGGGGGGCACTGAAGCTTTCTTT
CANSPGGGTEAFF
>.|TRBV19|.|TRBJ1-5
TGTGCCAGTATCTACAGGATCGATAGCAATCAGCCCCAGCATTTT
CASIYRIDSNQPQHF
>TRBD2|TRBV9|.|TRBJ2-1
TGTGCCAGCAGCGTCGCCGGGACTACCAATGAGCAGTTCTTC
CASSVAGTTNEQFF
>TRBD2|TRBV30|few|TRBJ2-7
TGTGCCTGGAGTGTACCCGCGGGAGCGAACGAGCAGTACTTC
CAWSVPAGANEQYF
>.|TRBV27|.|TRBJ2-6
TGTGCCAGCAGTTTAGGCCTCTCTGGGGCCAACGTCCTGACTTTC
CASSLGLSGANVLTF
>.|TRBV28|few|TRBJ1-3
TGTGCCAGCAGTTTATGGACAGAACTGATGAGCACCATATATTTT
CASSLWTELMSTIYF
>.|TRBV4-1|once|TRBJ2-7
TGCGCCAGCAGCCAAGATTACCCTAGCTCCTACGAGCAGTACTTC
CASSQDYPSSYEQYF
>.|TRBV7-7|.|TRBJ2-5
TGTGCTAGCAGCTTGGGACAAGCCCAAGAGACCCAGTACTTC
CASSLGQAQETQYF
>.|TRBV3-1/TRBV3-2|.|TRBJ1-1
TGTGCCAGCAGCCAAGACGGGAGAGCTTTCTTT
CASSQDGRAFF
>.|TRBV7-8|once|TRBJ1-4
TGTGCCAGCAGCATGGACAGCGCAACTAATGAAAAACTGTTTTTT
CASSMDSATNEKLFF
>.|TRBV12-5|.|TRBJ1-3
TGTGCTAGTGGTGTTGGGGGGATTTTTCAGAACACCATATATTTT
CASGVGGIFQNTIYF
>.|TRBV28|.|TRBJ1-2
TGTGCCAGCAGTTTAGGACAGTCCCACTATGGCTACACCTTC
CASSLGQSHYGYTF
>.|TRBV5-4|.|TRBJ2-7
TGTGCCAGCAGCTACAACTCCTACGAGCAGTACTTC
CASSYNSYEQYF
>.|TRBV5-1|.|TRBJ1-1
TGCGCCAGCAGCGGACAAGGGGGAAGCACTGAAGCTTTCTTT
CASSGQGGSTEAFF
>.|TRBV7-9|.|TRBJ1-2
TGTGCCAGCAGCTTAGCTAGGGGTACCGGCTACACCTTC
CASSLARGTGYTF